This T cell receptor beta chain comes out of a study of T cells in Graves' hyperthyroidism and ophthalmopathy. Study-level information: Prior to any treatment, at the point of initial diagnosis, peripheral blood was collected.

The germline V gene has CDR1 ENHRY and CDR2 SYGVKD. Unmatched junction bases numbered 1, after V lost 8 bases and J lost 4 bases. The CDR3 runs 12 residues. RNA transcripts gave rise to amplified TCR beta CDR3 regions. Using the HTBI primer set, a first-round RT-PCR was run on the TCR CDR3. TCRdb re-called the multiplex PCR reads with MiXCR, one entry per CDR3 protein. The table records hundreds of thousands of distinct CDR3 sequences, about 13% of them present only once. This clonotype was recorded many times. On the basis of clinical symptoms, serum thyroxine and TRAb, thyroid ultrasound and orbital computed tomography, diagnoses were made. The PBMCs had their origin in more than 9.5 ml of fresh peripheral blood.

Sequencing was carried out using blood. The rearrangement uses TRBV10-3 and TRBJ2-1; TRBD1 matches at 8 bases. The clonotype was recovered from a woman aged 18-29 years with Graves' hyperthyroidism. CDR3 region: CAIGQGYNEQFF. The CDR3 nucleotides read TGTGCCATCGGACAGGGATACAATGAGCAGTTCTTC.